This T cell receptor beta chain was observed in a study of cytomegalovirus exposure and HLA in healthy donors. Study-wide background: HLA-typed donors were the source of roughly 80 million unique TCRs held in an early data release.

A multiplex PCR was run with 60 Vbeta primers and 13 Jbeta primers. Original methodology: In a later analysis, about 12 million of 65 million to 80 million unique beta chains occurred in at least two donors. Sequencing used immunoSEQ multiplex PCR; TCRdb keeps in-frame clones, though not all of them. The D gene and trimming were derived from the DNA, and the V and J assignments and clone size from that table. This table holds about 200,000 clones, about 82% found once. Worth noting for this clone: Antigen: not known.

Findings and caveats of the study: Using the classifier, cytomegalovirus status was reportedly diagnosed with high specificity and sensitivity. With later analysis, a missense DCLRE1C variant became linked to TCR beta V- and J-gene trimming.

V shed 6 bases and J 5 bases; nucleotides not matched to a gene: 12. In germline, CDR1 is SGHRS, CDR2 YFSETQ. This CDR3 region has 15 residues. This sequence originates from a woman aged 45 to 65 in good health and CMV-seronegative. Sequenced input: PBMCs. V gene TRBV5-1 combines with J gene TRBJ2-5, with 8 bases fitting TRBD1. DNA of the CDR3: TGCGCCAGCACCATTACAGGGGGTATATCGGAGACCCAGTACTTC. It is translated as CASTITGGISETQYF.